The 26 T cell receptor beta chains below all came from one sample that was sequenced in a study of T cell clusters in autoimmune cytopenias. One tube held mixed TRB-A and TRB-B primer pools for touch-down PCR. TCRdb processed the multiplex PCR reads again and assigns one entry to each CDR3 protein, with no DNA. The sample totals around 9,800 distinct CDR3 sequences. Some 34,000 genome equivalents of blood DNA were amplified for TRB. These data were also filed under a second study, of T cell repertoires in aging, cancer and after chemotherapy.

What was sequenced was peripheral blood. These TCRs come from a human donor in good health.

The CDR3 sequence: CSVRQGGGHNEQFF. The J gene is TRBJ2-1, the V gene TRBV29-1; TCRdb calls TRBD1, which cannot be checked without DNA. The CDR3 has 14 residues. Germline assignment: CDR1 SQVTM and CDR2 ANQGSEA.

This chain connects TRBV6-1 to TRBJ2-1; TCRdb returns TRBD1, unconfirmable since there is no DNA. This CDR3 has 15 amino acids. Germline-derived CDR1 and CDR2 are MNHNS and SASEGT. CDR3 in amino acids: CASSRSGTGWNEQFF.

The chain's CDR3 is CASTSGTYNEQFF. This sequence joins TRBV5-5 and TRBJ2-1; TCRdb's D call of TRBD2 is untestable without DNA. Looked up from germline, CDR1 is SGHKS and CDR2 is YYEKEE (reference sequence). The CDR3 runs 13 residues.

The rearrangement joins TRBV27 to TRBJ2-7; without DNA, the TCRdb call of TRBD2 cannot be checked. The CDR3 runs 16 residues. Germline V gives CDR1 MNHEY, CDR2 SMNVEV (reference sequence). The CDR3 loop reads CASSSLLAGVSYEQYF.

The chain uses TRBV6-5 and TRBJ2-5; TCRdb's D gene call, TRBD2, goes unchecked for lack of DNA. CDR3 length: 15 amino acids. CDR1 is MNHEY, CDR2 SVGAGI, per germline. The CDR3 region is CASSGGLAGAGTQYF.

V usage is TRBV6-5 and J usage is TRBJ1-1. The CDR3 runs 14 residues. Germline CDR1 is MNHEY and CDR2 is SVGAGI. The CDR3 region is CASSNRQENTEAFF.

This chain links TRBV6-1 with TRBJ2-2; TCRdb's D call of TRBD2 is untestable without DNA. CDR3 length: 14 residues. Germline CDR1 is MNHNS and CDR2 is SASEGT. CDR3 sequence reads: CASRAGTNTGELFF.

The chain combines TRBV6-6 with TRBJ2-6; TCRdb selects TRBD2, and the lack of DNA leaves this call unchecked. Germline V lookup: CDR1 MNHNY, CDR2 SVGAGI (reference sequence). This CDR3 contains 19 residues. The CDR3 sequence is CASSYSRGASFSGANVLTF.

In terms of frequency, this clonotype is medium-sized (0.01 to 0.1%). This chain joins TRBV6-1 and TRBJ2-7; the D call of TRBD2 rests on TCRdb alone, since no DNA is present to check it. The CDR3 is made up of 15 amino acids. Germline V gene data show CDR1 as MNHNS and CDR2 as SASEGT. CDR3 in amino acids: CASRATGTQGLEQYF.

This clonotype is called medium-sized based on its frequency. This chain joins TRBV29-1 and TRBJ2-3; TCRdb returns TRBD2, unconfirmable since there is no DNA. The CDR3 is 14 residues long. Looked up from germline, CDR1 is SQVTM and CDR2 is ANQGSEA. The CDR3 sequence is CSVEFAGMRDTQYF.

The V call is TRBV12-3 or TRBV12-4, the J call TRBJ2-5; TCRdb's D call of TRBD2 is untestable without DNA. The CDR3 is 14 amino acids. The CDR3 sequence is CASTVAGGRGTQYF.

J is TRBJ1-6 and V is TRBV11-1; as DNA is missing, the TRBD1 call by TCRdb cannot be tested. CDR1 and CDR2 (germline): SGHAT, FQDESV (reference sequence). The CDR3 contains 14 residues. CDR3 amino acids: CASSLRTANSPLHF. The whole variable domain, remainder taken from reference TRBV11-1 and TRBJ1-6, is EAEVAQSPRYKITEKSQAVAFWCDPISGHATLYWYRQILGQGPELLVQFQDESVVDDSQLPKDRFSAERLKGVDSTLKIQPAELGDSAMYLCASSLRTANSPLHFGNGTRLTVT.

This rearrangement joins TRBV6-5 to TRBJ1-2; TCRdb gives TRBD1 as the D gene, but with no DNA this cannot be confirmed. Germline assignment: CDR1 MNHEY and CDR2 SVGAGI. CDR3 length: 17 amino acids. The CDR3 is CASRGTDRETGGDGYTF.

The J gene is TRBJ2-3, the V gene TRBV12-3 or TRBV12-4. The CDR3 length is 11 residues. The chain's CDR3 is CASSSINTQYF.

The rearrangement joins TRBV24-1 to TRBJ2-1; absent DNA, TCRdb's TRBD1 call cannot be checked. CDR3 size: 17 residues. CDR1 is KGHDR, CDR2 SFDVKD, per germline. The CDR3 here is CATSEFPLSSSYNEQFF.

The CDR3 is CASSPLGLAEGSDTQYF. The V gene is TRBV6-6, the J gene TRBJ2-3; TCRdb picks TRBD2, but there is no DNA to check that call. CDR3 length: 17 amino acids. CDR1 and CDR2 from the germline V gene are MNHNY and SVGAGI (reference sequence).

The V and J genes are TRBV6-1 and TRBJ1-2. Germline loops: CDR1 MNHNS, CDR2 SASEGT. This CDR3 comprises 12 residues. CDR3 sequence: CASSYPEDGYTF.

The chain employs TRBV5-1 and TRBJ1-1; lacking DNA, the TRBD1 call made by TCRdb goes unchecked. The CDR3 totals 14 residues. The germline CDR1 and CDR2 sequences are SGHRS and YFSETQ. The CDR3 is CASSPTGANTEAFF.

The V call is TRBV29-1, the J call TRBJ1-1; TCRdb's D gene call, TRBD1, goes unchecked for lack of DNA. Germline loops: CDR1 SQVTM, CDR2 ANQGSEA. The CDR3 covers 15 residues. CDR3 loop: CSVAAGASMNTEAFF.

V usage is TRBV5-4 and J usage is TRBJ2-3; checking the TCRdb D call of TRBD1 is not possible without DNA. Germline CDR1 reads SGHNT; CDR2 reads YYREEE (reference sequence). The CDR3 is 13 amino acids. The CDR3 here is CASSLAPGDTQYF.

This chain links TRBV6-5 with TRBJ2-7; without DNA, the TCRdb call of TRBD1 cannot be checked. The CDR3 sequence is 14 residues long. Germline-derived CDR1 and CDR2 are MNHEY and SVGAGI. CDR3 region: CASTQDSLSYEQYF.

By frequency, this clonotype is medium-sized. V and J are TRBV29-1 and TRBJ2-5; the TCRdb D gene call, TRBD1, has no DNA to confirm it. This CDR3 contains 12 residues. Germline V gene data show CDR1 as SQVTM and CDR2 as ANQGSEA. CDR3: CSVHRVLETQYF.

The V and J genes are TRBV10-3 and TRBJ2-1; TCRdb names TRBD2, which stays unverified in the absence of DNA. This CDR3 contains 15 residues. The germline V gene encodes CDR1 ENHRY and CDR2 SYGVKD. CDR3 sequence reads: CAIRTPDPRGNEQFF.

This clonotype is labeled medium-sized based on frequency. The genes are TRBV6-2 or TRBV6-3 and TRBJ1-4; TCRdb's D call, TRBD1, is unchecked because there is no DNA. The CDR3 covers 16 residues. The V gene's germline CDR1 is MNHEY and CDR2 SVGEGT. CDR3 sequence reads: CASSLTEGTGNEKLFF.

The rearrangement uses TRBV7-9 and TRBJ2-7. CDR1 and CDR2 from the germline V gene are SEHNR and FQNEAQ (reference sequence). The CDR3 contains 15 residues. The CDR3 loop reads CASSLSGSTSYEQYF. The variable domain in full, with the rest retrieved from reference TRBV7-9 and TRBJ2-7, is DTGVSQNPRHKITKRGQNVTFRCDPISEHNRLYWYRQTLGQGPEFLTYFQNEAQLEKSRLLSDRFSAERPKGSFSTLEIQRTEQGDSAMYLCASSLSGSTSYEQYFGPGTRLTVT.

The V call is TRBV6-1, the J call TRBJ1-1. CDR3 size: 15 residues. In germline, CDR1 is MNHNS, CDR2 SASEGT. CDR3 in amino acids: CASSEADSGGTEAFF.